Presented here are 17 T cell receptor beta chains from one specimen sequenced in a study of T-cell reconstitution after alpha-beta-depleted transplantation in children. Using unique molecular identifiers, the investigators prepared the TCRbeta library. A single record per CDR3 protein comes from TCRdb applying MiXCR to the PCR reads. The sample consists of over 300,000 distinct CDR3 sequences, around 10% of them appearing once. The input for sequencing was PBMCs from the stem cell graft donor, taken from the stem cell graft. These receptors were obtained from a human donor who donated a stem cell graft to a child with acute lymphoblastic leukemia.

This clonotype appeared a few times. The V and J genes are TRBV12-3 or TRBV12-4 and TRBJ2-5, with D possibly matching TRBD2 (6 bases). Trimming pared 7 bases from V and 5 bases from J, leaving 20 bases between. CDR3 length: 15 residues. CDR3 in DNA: TGTGCCAGCACCTATGGAGCGGGCCGCCGGGAGACCCAGTACTTC. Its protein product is CASTYGAGRRETQYF.

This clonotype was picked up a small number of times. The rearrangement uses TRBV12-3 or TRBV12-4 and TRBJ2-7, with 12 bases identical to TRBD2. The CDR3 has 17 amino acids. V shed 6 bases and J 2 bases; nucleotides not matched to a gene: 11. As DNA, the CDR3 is TGTGCCAGCAGCCCTGGACTAGCGGGAATTAGGACCTACGAGCAGTACTTC. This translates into CASSPGLAGIRTYEQYF.

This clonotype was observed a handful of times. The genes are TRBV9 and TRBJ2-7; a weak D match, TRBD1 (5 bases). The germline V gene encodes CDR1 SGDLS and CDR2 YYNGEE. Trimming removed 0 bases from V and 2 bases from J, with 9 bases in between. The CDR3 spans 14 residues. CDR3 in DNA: TGTGCCAGCAGCGTAGCTGAGACAGCCTACGAGCAGTACTTC. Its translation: CASSVAETAYEQYF.

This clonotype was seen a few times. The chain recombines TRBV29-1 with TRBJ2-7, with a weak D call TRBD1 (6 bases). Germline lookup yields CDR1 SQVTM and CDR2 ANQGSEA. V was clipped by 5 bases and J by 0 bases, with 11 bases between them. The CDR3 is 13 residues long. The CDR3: CSVSRTVSYEQYF. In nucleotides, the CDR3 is TGCAGCGTTTCCCGGACAGTCTCCTACGAGCAGTACTTC.

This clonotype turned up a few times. CDR3 bases: TGTGCCAGTCGACTTACTAATGTAGAGACCCAGTACTTC. Translated, it gives CASRLTNVETQYF. The chain carries TRBV6-5 and TRBJ2-5; no definite D call. The CDR3 totals 13 residues. V gave up 9 bases and J gave up 4 bases, with 15 bases separating them. In germline, CDR1 is MNHEY, CDR2 SVGAGI.

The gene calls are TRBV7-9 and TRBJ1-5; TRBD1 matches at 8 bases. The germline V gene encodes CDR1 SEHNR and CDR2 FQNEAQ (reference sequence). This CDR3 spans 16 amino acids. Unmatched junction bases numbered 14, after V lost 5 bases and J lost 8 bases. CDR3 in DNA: TGTGCCAGCAGCGGACCGACAGGGGAGAGGGGTAAGCCCCAGCATTTT. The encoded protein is CASSGPTGERGKPQHF. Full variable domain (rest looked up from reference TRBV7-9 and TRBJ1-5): DTGVSQNPRHKITKRGQNVTFRCDPISEHNRLYWYRQTLGQGPEFLTYFQNEAQLEKSRLLSDRFSAERPKGSFSTLEIQRTEQGDSAMYLCASSGPTGERGKPQHFGDGTRLSIL.

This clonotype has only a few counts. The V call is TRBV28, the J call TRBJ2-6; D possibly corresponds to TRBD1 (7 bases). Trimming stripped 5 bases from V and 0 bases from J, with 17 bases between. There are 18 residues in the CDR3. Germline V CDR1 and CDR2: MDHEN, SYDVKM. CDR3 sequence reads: CASSRAAGQFSGANVLTF. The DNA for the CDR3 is TGTGCCAGCAGTAGAGCCGCGGGACAGTTCTCTGGGGCCAACGTCCTGACTTTC.

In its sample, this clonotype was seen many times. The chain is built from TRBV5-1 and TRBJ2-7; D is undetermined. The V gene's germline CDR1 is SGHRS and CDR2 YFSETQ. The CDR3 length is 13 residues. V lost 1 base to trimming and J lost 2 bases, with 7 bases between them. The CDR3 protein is CASSLTDTYEQYF. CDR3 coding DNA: TGCGCCAGCAGCTTGACAGATACCTACGAGCAGTACTTC.

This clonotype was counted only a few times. The CDR3 spells CASSKVRSNEQFF. The CDR3 bases are TGTGCCAGCAGCAAGGTGAGGTCTAATGAGCAGTTCTTC. The chain joins TRBV6-4 to TRBJ2-1; D uncertain. The CDR3 loop spans 13 amino acids. The germline V gene has CDR1 MRHNA and CDR2 SNTAGT. V was pared by 6 bases and J by 7 bases, with 13 bases between.

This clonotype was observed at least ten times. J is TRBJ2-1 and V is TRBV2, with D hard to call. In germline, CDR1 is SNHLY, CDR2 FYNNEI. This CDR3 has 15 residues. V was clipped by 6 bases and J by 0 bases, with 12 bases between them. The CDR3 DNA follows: TGTGCCAGCAGACACGACACGAGCTCCTACAATGAGCAGTTCTTC. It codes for CASRHDTSSYNEQFF. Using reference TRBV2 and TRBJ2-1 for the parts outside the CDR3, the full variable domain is EPEVTQTPSHQVTQMGQEVILRCVPISNHLYFYWYRQILGQKVEFLVSFYNNEISEKSEIFDDQFSVERPDGSNFTLKIRSTKLEDSAMYFCASRHDTSSYNEQFFGPGTRLTVL.

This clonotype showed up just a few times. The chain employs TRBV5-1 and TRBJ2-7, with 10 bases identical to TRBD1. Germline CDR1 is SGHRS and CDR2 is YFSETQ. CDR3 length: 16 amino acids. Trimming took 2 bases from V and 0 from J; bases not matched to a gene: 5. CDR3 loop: CASSFDWTGGSYEQYF. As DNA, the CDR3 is TGCGCCAGCAGCTTTGATTGGACAGGGGGCTCCTACGAGCAGTACTTC.

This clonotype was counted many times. The CDR3 protein is CSARSAGVQQPQHF. Here the CDR3 DNA reads TGCAGTGCTAGATCCGCGGGGGTTCAACAGCCCCAGCATTTT. The rearrangement uses TRBV20-1 and TRBJ1-5; tentative D call: TRBD1 (5 bases). Trimming removed 2 bases at V and 7 bases at J, with 15 bases between. Per germline, CDR1 DFQATT and CDR2 SNEGSKA (reference sequence). This CDR3 comprises 14 residues.

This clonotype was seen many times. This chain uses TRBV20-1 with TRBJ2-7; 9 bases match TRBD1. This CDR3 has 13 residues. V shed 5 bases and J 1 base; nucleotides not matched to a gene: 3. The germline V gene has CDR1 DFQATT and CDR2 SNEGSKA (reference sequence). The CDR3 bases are TGCAGTGCTGAGGGACAGGGTTCCTACGAGCAGTACTTC. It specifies CSAEGQGSYEQYF.

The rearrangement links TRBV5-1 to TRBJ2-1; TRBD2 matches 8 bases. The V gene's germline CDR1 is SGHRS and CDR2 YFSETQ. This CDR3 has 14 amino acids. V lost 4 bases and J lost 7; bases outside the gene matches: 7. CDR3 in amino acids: CASSDPGTRNEQFF. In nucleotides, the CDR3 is TGCGCCAGCAGCGACCCCGGGACTAGGAATGAGCAGTTCTTC.

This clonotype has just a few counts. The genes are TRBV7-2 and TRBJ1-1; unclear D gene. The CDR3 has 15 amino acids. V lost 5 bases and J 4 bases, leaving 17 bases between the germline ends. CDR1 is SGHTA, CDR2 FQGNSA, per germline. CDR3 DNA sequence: TGTGCCAGCAGCCTTCCCCGGGCCCAGGCCACTGAAGCTTTCTTT. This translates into CASSLPRAQATEAFF.

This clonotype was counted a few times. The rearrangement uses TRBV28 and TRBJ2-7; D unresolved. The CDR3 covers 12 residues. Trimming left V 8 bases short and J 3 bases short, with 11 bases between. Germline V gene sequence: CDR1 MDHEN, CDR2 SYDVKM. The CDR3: CASALEYYEQYF. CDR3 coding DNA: TGTGCCAGCGCCTTGGAATACTACGAGCAGTACTTC.

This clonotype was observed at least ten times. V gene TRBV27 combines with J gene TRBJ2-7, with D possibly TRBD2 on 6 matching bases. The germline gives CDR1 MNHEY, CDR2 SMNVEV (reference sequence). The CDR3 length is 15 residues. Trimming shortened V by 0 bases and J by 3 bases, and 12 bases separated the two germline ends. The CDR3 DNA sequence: TGTGCCAGCAGTTTATCTAGCGGAGTAAACTACGAGCAGTACTTC. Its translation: CASSLSSGVNYEQYF.